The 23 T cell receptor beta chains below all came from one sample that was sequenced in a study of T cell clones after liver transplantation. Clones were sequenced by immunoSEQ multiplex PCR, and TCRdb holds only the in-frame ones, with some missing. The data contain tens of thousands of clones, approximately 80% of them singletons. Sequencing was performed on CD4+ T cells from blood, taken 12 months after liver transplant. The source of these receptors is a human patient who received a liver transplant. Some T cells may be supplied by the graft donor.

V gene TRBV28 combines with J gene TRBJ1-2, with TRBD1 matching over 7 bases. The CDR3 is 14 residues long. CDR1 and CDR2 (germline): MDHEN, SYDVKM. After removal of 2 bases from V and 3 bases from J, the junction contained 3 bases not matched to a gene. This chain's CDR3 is CASSLLGQHYGYTF. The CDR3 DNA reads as TGTGCCAGCAGTTTACTGGGACAGCACTATGGCTACACCTTC.

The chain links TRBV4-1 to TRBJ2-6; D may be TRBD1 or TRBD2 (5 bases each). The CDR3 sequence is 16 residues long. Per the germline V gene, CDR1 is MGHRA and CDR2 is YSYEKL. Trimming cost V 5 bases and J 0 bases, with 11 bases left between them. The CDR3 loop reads CASSRDGTSGANVLTF. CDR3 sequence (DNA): TGCGCCAGCAGCAGGGACGGTACCTCTGGGGCCAACGTCCTGACTTTC.

The chain's CDR3 is CASRDYIAYNEQFF. The DNA for the CDR3 is TGTGCCAGCAGGGACTACATAGCCTACAATGAGCAGTTCTTC. The V and J genes are TRBV6-1 and TRBJ2-1, with a weak D call TRBD2 (6 bases). The V end lost 6 bases, the J end lost 2 bases, and 11 bases lay between the germline ends. The CDR3 totals 14 residues. Germline CDR1 reads MNHNS; CDR2 reads SASEGT.

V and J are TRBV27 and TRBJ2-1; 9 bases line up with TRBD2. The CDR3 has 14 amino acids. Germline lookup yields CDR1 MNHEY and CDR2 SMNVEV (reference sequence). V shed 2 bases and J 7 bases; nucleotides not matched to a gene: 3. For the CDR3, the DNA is TGTGCCAGCAGTTTAAGCGGGAGGCGTAATGAGCAGTTCTTC. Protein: CASSLSGRRNEQFF.

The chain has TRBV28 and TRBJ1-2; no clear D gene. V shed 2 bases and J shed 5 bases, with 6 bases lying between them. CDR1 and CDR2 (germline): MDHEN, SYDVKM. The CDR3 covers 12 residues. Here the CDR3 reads CASSLKGYGYTF. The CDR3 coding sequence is TGTGCCAGCAGTTTAAAGGGTTATGGCTACACCTTC.

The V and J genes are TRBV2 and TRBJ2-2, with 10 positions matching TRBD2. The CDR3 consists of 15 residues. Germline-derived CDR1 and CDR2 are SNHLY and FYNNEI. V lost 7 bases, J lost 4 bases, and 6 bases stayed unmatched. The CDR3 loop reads CASNRPSGSTGELFF. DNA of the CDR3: TGTGCCAGCAATCGCCCTAGCGGGAGCACCGGGGAGCTGTTTTTT.

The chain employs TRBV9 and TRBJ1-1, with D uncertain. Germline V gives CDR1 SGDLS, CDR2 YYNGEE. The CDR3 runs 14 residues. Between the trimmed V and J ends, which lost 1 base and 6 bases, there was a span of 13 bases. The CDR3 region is CASSVSPGRAEAFF. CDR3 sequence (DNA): TGTGCCAGCAGCGTATCACCAGGCCGGGCTGAAGCTTTCTTT.

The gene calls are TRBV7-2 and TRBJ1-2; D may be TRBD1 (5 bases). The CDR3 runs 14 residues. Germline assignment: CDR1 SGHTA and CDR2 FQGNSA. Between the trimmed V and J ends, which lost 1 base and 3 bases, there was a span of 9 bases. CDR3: CASSLGTNYYGYTF. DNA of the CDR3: TGTGCCAGCAGCTTAGGGACAAATTACTATGGCTACACCTTC.

CDR3 loop: CASQGRGMSTDTQYF. CDR3 sequence (DNA): TGCGCCAGCCAGGGGCGCGGGATGTCCACAGATACGCAGTATTTT. The V gene is TRBV5-1, the J gene TRBJ2-3, with D perhaps being TRBD1 or TRBD2 (6 bases each). Germline lookup yields CDR1 SGHRS and CDR2 YFSETQ. This CDR3 is 15 amino acids long. V was cut by 7 bases and J by 2 bases, with 17 bases left in between. The entire variable domain, with the rest obtained from reference TRBV5-1 and TRBJ2-3, is as follows: KAGVTQTPRYLIKTRGQQVTLSCSPISGHRSVSWYQQTPGQGLQFLFEYFSETQRNKGNFPGRFSGRQFSNSRSEMNVSTLELGDSALYLCASQGRGMSTDTQYFGPGTRLTVL.

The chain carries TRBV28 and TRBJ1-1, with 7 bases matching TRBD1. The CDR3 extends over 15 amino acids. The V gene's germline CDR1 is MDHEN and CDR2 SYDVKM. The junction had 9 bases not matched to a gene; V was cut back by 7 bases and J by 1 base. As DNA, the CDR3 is TGTGCCAGCACGGTAGCAGGGGGTCCGAACACTGAAGCTTTCTTT. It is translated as CASTVAGGPNTEAFF.

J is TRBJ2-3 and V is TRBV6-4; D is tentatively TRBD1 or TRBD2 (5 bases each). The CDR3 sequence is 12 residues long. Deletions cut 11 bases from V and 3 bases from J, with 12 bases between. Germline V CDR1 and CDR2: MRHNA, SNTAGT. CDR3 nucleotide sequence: TGTGCCGCCCATTGGGGGACAGATACGCAGTATTTT. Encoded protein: CAAHWGTDTQYF.

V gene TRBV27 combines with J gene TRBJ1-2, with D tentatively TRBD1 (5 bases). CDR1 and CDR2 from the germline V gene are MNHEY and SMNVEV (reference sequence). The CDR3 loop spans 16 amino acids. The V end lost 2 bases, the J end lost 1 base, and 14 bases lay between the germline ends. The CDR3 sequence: CASSLTPGRGNYGYTF. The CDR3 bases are TGTGCCAGCAGTTTAACCCCTGGAAGGGGTAACTATGGCTACACCTTC.

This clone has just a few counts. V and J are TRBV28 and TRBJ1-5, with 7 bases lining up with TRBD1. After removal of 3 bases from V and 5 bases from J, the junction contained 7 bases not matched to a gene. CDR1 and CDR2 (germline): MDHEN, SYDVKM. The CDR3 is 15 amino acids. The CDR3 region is CASSFTTGRDQPQHF. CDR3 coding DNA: TGTGCCAGCAGTTTCACGACAGGGAGGGATCAGCCCCAGCATTTT.

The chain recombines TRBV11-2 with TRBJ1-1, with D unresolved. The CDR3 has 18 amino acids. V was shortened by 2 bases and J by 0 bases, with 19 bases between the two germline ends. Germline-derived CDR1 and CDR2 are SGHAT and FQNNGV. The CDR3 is CASSLNGVRRTMNTEAFF. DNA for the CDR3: TGTGCCAGCAGCTTAAACGGGGTCAGGCGCACCATGAACACTGAAGCTTTCTTT.

The CDR3 sequence: CASSLGTFVDEQYF. The CDR3 coding sequence is TGCGCCAGCAGCTTGGGGACTTTTGTAGACGAGCAGTACTTC. V is TRBV5-1 and J is TRBJ2-7, with D possibly TRBD2 on 5 matching bases. Trimming left V 0 bases short and J 5 bases short, with 12 bases between. This CDR3 comprises 14 residues. Germline CDR1 and CDR2: SGHRS and YFSETQ.

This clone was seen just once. This CDR3 is CASLKDRGGGQPQHF. CDR3 sequence (DNA): TGTGCCAGCCTTAAGGACAGGGGGGGAGGTCAGCCCCAGCATTTT. The gene calls are TRBV28 and TRBJ1-5; 10 positions agree with TRBD1. Germline lookup yields CDR1 MDHEN and CDR2 SYDVKM. With 8 bases clipped from V and 6 bases from J, the junction kept 10 bases outside the gene matches. The CDR3 runs to 15 residues.

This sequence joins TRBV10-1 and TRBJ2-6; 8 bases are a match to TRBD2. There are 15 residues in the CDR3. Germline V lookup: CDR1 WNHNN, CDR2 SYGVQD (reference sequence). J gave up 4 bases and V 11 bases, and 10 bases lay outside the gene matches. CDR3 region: CAGYRGGAGANVLTF. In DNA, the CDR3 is TGCGCCGGTTACCGGGGGGGCGCCGGGGCCAACGTCCTGACTTTC.

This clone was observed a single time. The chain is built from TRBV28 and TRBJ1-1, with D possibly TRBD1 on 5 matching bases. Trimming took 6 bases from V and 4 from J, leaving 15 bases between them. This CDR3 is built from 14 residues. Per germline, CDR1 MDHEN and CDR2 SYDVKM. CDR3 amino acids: CASSPRDRGTEAFF. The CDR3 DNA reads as TGTGCCAGCAGCCCCCGGGACCGCGGCACTGAAGCTTTCTTT.

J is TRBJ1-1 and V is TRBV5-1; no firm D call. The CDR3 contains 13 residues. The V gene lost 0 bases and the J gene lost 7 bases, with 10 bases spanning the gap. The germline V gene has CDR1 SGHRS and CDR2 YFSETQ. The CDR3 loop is CASSLGSAGEAFF. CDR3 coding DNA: TGCGCCAGCAGCTTGGGGAGCGCAGGTGAAGCTTTCTTT.

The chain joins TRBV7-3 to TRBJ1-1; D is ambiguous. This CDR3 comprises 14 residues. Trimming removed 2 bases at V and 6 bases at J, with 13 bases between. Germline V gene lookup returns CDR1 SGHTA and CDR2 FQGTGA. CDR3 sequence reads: CASSLGGPRAEAFF. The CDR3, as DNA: TGTGCCAGCAGCTTAGGCGGTCCTCGGGCTGAAGCTTTCTTT.

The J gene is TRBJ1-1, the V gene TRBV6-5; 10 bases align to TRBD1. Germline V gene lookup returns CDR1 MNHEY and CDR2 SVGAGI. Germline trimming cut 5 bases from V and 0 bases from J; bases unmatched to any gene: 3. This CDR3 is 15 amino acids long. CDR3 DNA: TGTGCCAGCAGTAGACAGGGGGCCATGAACACTGAAGCTTTCTTT. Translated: CASSRQGAMNTEAFF.

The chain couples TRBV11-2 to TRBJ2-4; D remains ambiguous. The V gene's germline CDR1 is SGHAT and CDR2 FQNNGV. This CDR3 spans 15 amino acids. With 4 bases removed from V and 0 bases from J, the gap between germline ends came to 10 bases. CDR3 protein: CASSSPWLAKNIQYF. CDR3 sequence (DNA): TGTGCCAGCAGCTCCCCTTGGCTAGCCAAAAACATTCAGTACTTC.

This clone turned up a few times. As DNA, the CDR3 is TGTGCCAGCACTGCCAATTGGGGGTATAATGAGCAGTTCTTC. It yields the protein CASTANWGYNEQFF. The V and J genes are TRBV6-1 and TRBJ2-1, with D perhaps matching TRBD1 or TRBD2 (5 bases each). The V gene lost 7 bases and the J gene lost 7 bases, with 17 bases spanning the gap. Germline V gene lookup returns CDR1 MNHNS and CDR2 SASEGT. The CDR3 is made up of 14 amino acids.